Listed below are T cell receptor beta chains from one sample, sequenced in a study of T cell responses to AZD1222 COVID-19 vaccine. Clones were read by immunoSEQ multiplex PCR, and TCRdb kept only the in-frame ones, dropping some. The data contain 90,000 to 150,000 clones, 88% of them singletons. The sample consisted of peripheral blood, taken on day 0 of AZD1222 vaccination. These receptor sequences come from an adult in good health. CDR3s include the opening cysteine and the closing phenylalanine or tryptophan. Fields, in order: V gene, J gene, D gene, CDR3 DNA, CDR3 protein. The D gene is left open where the match is weak.

V gene: TRBV7-8
J gene: TRBJ2-7
D gene: TRBD1
CDR3 DNA: TGTGCCAGCAGCCCTACAGGGGTAGTAAACGAGCAGTACTTC
CDR3 protein: CASSPTGVVNEQYF

V gene: TRBV7-9
J gene: TRBJ2-3
D gene: .
CDR3 DNA: TGTGCCAGCAGCTTCACACCGACCAGCAGGGTCGTTACAGATACGCAGTATTTT
CDR3 protein: CASSFTPTSRVVTDTQYF

V gene: TRBV19
J gene: TRBJ2-7
D gene: TRBD2
CDR3 DNA: TGTGCCAGTAGTAAGGCGGGGGGCTACGAGCAGTACTTC
CDR3 protein: CASSKAGGYEQYF

V gene: TRBV6-5
J gene: TRBJ1-6
D gene: .
CDR3 DNA: TGTGCCAGCAGTTCACCGACAGCCGGATTTAATTCACCCCTCCACTTT
CDR3 protein: CASSSPTAGFNSPLHF

V gene: TRBV10-3
J gene: TRBJ2-2
D gene: .
CDR3 DNA: TGTGCCATCAGGGACGTGATAAACACCGGGGAGCTGTTTTTT
CDR3 protein: CAIRDVINTGELFF

V gene: TRBV5-1
J gene: TRBJ2-2
D gene: TRBD2
CDR3 DNA: TGCGCCAGCAGCTTAACAAGCGGGGAAATCGGGGAGCTGTTTTTT
CDR3 protein: CASSLTSGEIGELFF

V gene: TRBV25-1
J gene: TRBJ1-2
D gene: .
CDR3 DNA: TGTGCCAGCAGTGAATCCGGAGCGAACTATGGCTACACCTTC
CDR3 protein: CASSESGANYGYTF

V gene: TRBV19
J gene: TRBJ1-1
D gene: .
CDR3 DNA: TGTGCCAGTAATCTTCCGACAGCAAAGAACACTGAAGCTTTCTTT
CDR3 protein: CASNLPTAKNTEAFF

V gene: TRBV6-5
J gene: TRBJ2-3
D gene: TRBD2
CDR3 DNA: TGTGCCAGCCCCCCTCTAGCGGGTCTCACAGATACGCAGTATTTT
CDR3 protein: CASPPLAGLTDTQYF

V gene: TRBV3-1/TRBV3-2
J gene: TRBJ2-3
D gene: .
CDR3 DNA: TGTGCCAGCAGCCCCCCGGGCAGACTAACGAGCGGCACAGATACGCAGTATTTT
CDR3 protein: CASSPPGRLTSGTDTQYF